This T cell receptor beta chain is from a study of CDR3 diversity in severe acne. This clonotype was seen many times. An end of the junction does not agree with germline; a read error may underlie this. The CDR3 is 13 amino acids. Each CDR3 protein gets one entry after TCRdb re-called the PCR reads with MiXCR. The sample has 100,000 or so distinct CDR3 sequences; approximately 47% are singletons. Specimen: blood. The chain has TRBV12-3 or TRBV12-4 and TRBJ2-7; the D is unclear. This receptor was identified in a male donor with acne. As DNA, the CDR3 is TGTGCCAGCAGCCCGATGCCCTCCCACGAGCAGTACTTC. This translates into CASSPMPSHEQYF.